Following are 6 T cell receptor beta chains from one sample sequenced in a study of blood T cell repertoires in COVID-19 (dated by TCRdb to 2018 to 2021). The library was made by the immunoSEQ multiplex PCR assay. TCRdb took over this immuneACCESS table, retaining in-frame rearrangements with V and J assigned. Such tables are incomplete; in checked studies, under half of the missing clones stem from an unresolved V gene, and the remainder is unexplained. A total of 160,000 or so clones appear in this sample, about four fifths of them only once. Together, the top ten hold 6% to 7.5% of the sample. The sequenced material came from peripheral blood. The source is a man aged 70-80 years with active or convalescent COVID-19.

The CDR3 here is CASSYGTGGENEQFF. The DNA of the CDR3 is TGTGCCAGCAGTTACGGGACAGGGGGAGAAAATGAGCAGTTCTTC. The chain recombines TRBV6-2 or TRBV6-3 with TRBJ2-1, with 11 nucleotides matching TRBD1. CDR3 size: 15 residues. V dropped 2 bases and J dropped 7; count of bases not matched to a gene: 4. Looked up from germline, CDR1 is MNHEY and CDR2 is SVGEGT.

This clone rates as medium-sized. The CDR3, as DNA: TGTGCCAGCAGCTTTATGGCTCAGGGGGTAAGGGAGACCCAGTACTTC. Its translation is CASSFMAQGVRETQYF. V usage is TRBV7-8 and J usage is TRBJ2-5, with 7 nucleotides matching TRBD1. CDR1 is SGHVS and CDR2 is FQNEAQ in the germline V gene. V gave up 3 bases and J gave up 5 bases; unmatched junction bases: 12. This CDR3 region has 16 residues. Using reference TRBV7-8 and TRBJ2-5 for the parts outside the CDR3, the full variable domain is GAGVSQSPRYKVAKRGQDVALRCDPISGHVSLFWYQQALGQGPEFLTYFQNEAQLDKSGLPSDRFFAERPEGSVSTLKIQRTQQEDSAVYLCASSFMAQGVRETQYFGPGTRLLVL.

This sequence joins TRBV7-8 and TRBJ1-2; D remains unclear. The CDR3 is 14 residues long. Germline lookup yields CDR1 SGHVS and CDR2 FQNEAQ. V shed 5 bases and J shed 6 bases, with 16 bases lying between them. CDR3 bases: TGTGCCAGCAGCCGAGTGTATGGTTTAGATGGCTACACCTTC. Encoded protein: CASSRVYGLDGYTF.

The rearrangement joins TRBV19 to TRBJ1-5, with D hard to call. V dropped 6 bases and J dropped 2 bases, with 8 bases sitting between them. The V gene's germline CDR1 is LNHDA and CDR2 SQIVND (reference sequence). The CDR3 runs to 13 residues. The CDR3 protein is CASRGSRNQPQHF. CDR3 DNA: TGTGCCAGTAGGGGCAGCCGCAATCAGCCCCAGCATTTT.

The CDR3 bases are TGTGCCAGCAGCTCCCAAGTGGAAGAGGGGTTCTTC. Translated: CASSSQVEEGFF. The genes are TRBV7-9 and TRBJ2-1, with a weak D call TRBD2 (5 bases). The CDR3 runs 12 residues. With 4 bases removed from V and 15 bases from J, the gap between germline ends came to 16 bases. Germline assignment: CDR1 SEHNR and CDR2 FQNEAQ (reference sequence).

The chain uses TRBV19 and TRBJ2-1; 14 bases are a match to TRBD2. The CDR3 consists of 16 residues. The germline gives CDR1 LNHDA, CDR2 SQIVND (reference sequence). Trimming removed 4 bases from V and 7 bases from J; junction bases left unmatched: 6. The CDR3 spells CASSRAGTSGRNEQFF. CDR3 nucleotide sequence: TGTGCCAGTAGTAGGGCCGGGACTAGCGGGAGAAATGAGCAGTTCTTC.